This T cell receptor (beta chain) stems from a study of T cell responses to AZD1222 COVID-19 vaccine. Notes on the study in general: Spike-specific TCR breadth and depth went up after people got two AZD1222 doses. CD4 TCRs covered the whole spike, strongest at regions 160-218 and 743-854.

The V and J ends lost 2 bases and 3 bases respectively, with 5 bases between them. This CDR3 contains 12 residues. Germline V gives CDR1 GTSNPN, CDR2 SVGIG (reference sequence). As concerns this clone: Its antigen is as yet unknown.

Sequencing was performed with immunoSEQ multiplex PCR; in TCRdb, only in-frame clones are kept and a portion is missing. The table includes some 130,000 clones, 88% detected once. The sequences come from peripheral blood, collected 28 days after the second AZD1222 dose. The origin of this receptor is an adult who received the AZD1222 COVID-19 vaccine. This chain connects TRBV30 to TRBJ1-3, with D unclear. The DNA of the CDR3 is TGTGCCTGGAGTAGAGGTGGAAACACCATATATTTT. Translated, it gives CAWSRGGNTIYF.